Listed below are T cell receptor beta chains from one sample, sequenced in a study of cytomegalovirus exposure and HLA in healthy donors. The repertoire was sequenced with immunoSEQ multiplex PCR; TCRdb's copy has only in-frame clones and lacks some. The repertoire table contains some 75,000 clones. Sequencing was performed on PBMCs. Source of these receptors: a boy between 5 and 17 years old in good health and CMV-seronegative. The CDR3 runs from the conserved cysteine through the conserved F or W. The D gene is left open where the match is weak.

>NA|TRBJ2-1|TRBV18
TGTGCCAGCCGCCCTGACAACAGGTTTTTGTTCTTC
CASRPDNRFLFF
>NA|TRBJ1-1|TRBV27
TGTGCCAGCAGTTTACCGGGGTCCGGGACTGAAGCTTTCTTT
CASSLPGSGTEAFF
>NA|TRBJ1-5|TRBV2
TGTGCCAGCATTCCTGACAGGACTGAACAGCCCCAGCATTTT
CASIPDRTEQPQHF
>NA|TRBJ2-7|TRBV5-1
TGCGCCAGCAGCTTGACAGACGAGCAGTACTTC
CASSLTDEQYF
>NA|TRBJ1-3|TRBV29-1
TGCAGCGTTGAAGACAGGAGGTCTGGAAACACCATATATTTT
CSVEDRRSGNTIYF
>NA|TRBJ1-6|TRBV9
TGTGCCAGCAGCGTAGGCACCGGACAGAATTCACCCCTCCACTTT
CASSVGTGQNSPLHF
>NA|TRBJ1-1|TRBV30
TGTGCCTGGAGTGTAATGGCAGTGAACACTGAAGCTTTCTTT
CAWSVMAVNTEAFF
>TRBD1|TRBJ2-5|TRBV18
TGTGCCAGCTCAACAAAAACTCCCGGACAGGGGCCGAAAGAGACCCAGTACTTC
CASSTKTPGQGPKETQYF
>NA|TRBJ2-5|TRBV9
TGTGCCAGCAGCGAGACAGGTGGGGAGACCCAGTACTTC
CASSETGGETQYF
>TRBD1|TRBJ1-5|TRBV6-5
TGTGCCAGCAGCCCTTCACACAGGGGTCAGCCCCAGCATTTT
CASSPSHRGQPQHF
>NA|TRBJ1-4|TRBV6-1
TGTGCCAGCAGTGAAGCGGGGGGAACTAATGAAAAACTGTTTTTT
CASSEAGGTNEKLFF
>NA|TRBJ2-1|TRBV30
TGTGCCTGGAGTAAGGGAGTTATCGACAATGAGCAGTTCTTC
CAWSKGVIDNEQFF
>TRBD1|TRBJ1-6|TRBV5-4
TGTGCCAGCAGCTCGCAACAGGGGTCACCCCTCCACTTT
CASSSQQGSPLHF
>TRBD1|TRBJ2-7|TRBV7-6
TGTGCCAGCAGCTTAGGTGACAGGGTTGTAGAGCAGTACTTC
CASSLGDRVVEQYF
>TRBD2|TRBJ2-3|TRBV5-1
TGCGCCAGCAGCACGGGACTAGCGGGAGACGCGGATACGCAGTATTTT
CASSTGLAGDADTQYF
>NA|TRBJ2-5|TRBV5-4
TGTGCCAGCAGCGCCGGGACAATGTACCAAGAGACCCAGTACTTC
CASSAGTMYQETQYF
>TRBD2|TRBJ2-1|TRBV6-5
TGTGCCAGCAGTTACCTAGCGGGAGTCTACAATGAGCAGTTCTTC
CASSYLAGVYNEQFF
>TRBD1|TRBJ1-2|TRBV6-1
TGTGCCAGCAGTGGACCGACAGGGGCGAGTGGCTACACCTTC
CASSGPTGASGYTF
>TRBD1|TRBJ1-2|TRBV6-1
TGTGCCAGCAGTGAACCAGGGACAGGGGGTTTCTATGGCTACACCTTC
CASSEPGTGGFYGYTF
>NA|TRBJ1-5|TRBV27
TGTGCCAGCAGTGAATCAGGGTTCACCAATCAGCCCCAGCATTTT
CASSESGFTNQPQHF
>TRBD2|TRBJ2-1|TRBV28
TGTGCCAGCAGTTTACCGGGGGGACTAGCGGACTACAATGAGCAGTTCTTC
CASSLPGGLADYNEQFF
>NA|TRBJ1-1|TRBV30
TGTGCCTGGAGTGCTGCCGTGAGGGAAAGTTTCTTT
CAWSAAVRESFF
>NA|TRBJ2-1|TRBV7-9
TGTGCCAGCAGCTTGGTTTTGGGGGGGCCGGATGAGCAGTTCTTC
CASSLVLGGPDEQFF
>NA|TRBJ1-1|TRBV19
TGTGCCAGTAGTATCAGACGAGGGGAAGCTTTCTTT
CASSIRRGEAFF
>TRBD1|TRBJ2-7|TRBV7-9
TGTGCCAGCAGACCGGGACAGGGGGCTGGGCGGCAGTACTTC
CASRPGQGAGRQYF
>TRBD1|TRBJ1-2|TRBV6-1
TGTGCCAGCAGCGCCAGGACAGGGAGGGGCTATGGCTACACCTTC
CASSARTGRGYGYTF
>TRBD2|TRBJ2-7|TRBV4-2
TGTGCCAGCAGCCAGGGACTAGCGGGAGCTAGCGCCTACGAGCAGTACTTC
CASSQGLAGASAYEQYF
>NA|TRBJ2-1|TRBV9
TGTGCCAGCAGCGTATCGCGGGGCTCCTACAATGAGCAGTTCTTC
CASSVSRGSYNEQFF
>NA|TRBJ2-1|TRBV5-1
TGCGCCAGCAGCTTGGGGCGGAACAATGAGCAGTTCTTC
CASSLGRNNEQFF
>TRBD2|TRBJ2-7|TRBV15
TGTGCCACCAGCAGATCCGGGACTAGCGGCTACGAGCAGTACTTC
CATSRSGTSGYEQYF
>TRBD1|TRBJ1-1|TRBV5-1
TGCGCCAGCAGCTTGAGTCGTCAGGGGGGCACTGAAGATTTCTTT
CASSLSRQGGTEDFF
>TRBD1|TRBJ2-3|TRBV6-1
TGTGCCAGCAGTGAAAGGGACAGCCGCACAGATACGCAGTATTTT
CASSERDSRTDTQYF
>NA|TRBJ1-2|TRBV19
TGTGCCAGTAGTATAGACCCGCCGGGTACTGGGGGCTACACCTTC
CASSIDPPGTGGYTF
>NA|TRBJ1-2|TRBV7-9
TGTGCCAGCAGCTTAGCGGGGGGGCGCCCTGGCTACACCTTC
CASSLAGGRPGYTF
>TRBD1|TRBJ1-2|TRBV4-1
TGCGCCAGCAGCCCGGGACAGGGTACTAACTATGGCTACACCTTC
CASSPGQGTNYGYTF
>NA|TRBJ1-1|TRBV30
TGTGCCTGGAGTGTACTTTTCGGGAGGGAGGCGACTGAAGCTTTCTTT
CAWSVLFGREATEAFF
>NA|TRBJ1-4|TRBV6-5
TGTGCCAGCAGTCCCGACAGGCGAAGTGAAAAACTGTTTTTT
CASSPDRRSEKLFF
>TRBD2|TRBJ2-1|TRBV4-3
TGCGCCAGCAGCCAAGATCCTAGCGGGAGTAGGCAGTTCTTC
CASSQDPSGSRQFF
>NA|TRBJ1-4|TRBV18
TGTGCCAGCTCACGGGCGGGAGGAGAAAAACTGTTTTTT
CASSRAGGEKLFF
>NA|TRBJ2-5|TRBV13
TGTGCCAGCAGTTCCCGGAGGGGCCAAGAGACCCAGTACTTC
CASSSRRGQETQYF
>TRBD1|TRBJ1-2|TRBV9
TGTGCCAGCAGCGCAGGGGGTGGGGGGCCACCTTTTTTCTATGGCTACACCTTC
CASSAGGGGPPFFYGYTF
>NA|TRBJ1-2|TRBV4-1
TGCGCCAGCAGCCCGTGGCAACTCGGGGGAGATGGCTACACCTTC
CASSPWQLGGDGYTF
>NA|TRBJ2-7|TRBV6-1
TGTGCCAGCAGAACGGGCTCCTACGAGCAGTACTTC
CASRTGSYEQYF
>NA|TRBJ1-5|TRBV19
TGTGCCAGTAGTTCCAAGGGGCAGAGGAATCAGCCCCAGCATTTT
CASSSKGQRNQPQHF
>TRBD1|TRBJ2-7|TRBV25-1
TGTGCCAGCAGTGAATCGCGCGGGGGACAGGGGGACTACGAGCAGTACTTC
CASSESRGGQGDYEQYF
>NA|TRBJ2-7|TRBV5-6
TGTGCCAGCAGCCCACATGGGGCAAGAGGAATCCCCTACGAGCAGTACTTC
CASSPHGARGIPYEQYF
>NA|TRBJ1-6|TRBV11-2
TGTGCCAGCAGCGATAAAGCTCAGGGGAGGGGGGGTCCCCTCCACTTT
CASSDKAQGRGGPLHF
>NA|TRBJ1-1|TRBV6-1
TGTGCCAGCACCCATCGCGGGGGTGAAGCTTTCTTT
CASTHRGGEAFF